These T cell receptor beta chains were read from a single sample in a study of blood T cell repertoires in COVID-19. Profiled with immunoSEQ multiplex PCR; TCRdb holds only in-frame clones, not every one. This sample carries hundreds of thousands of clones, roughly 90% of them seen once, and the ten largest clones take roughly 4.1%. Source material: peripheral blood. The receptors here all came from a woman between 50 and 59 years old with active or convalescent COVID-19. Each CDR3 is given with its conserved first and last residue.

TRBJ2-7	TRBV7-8	CASSWGTSGPYEQYF
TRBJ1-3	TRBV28	CASSPGQLSGNTIYF
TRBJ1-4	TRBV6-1	CASSESRTSNEKLFF
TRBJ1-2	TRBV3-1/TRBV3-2	CASSSKGGYGYTF
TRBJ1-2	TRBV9	CASSGALGQDRSVYGYTF
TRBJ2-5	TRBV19	CASSNSGHRGETQYF
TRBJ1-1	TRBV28	CGAESRTEAFF
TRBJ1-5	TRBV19	CASNDGQSNQPQHF
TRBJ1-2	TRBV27	CASSSGANYGYTF
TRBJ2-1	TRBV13	CASSPQEGRNEQFF
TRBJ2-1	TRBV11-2	CASSLAGRGLYNEQFF
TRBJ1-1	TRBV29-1	CSVVGGLVNTEAFF
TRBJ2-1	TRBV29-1	CSVEDRGTSVNEQFF